The rows below give T cell receptor beta chains drawn from one sample of a study of blood T cell repertoires in COVID-19. Profiling relied on immunoSEQ multiplex PCR, and the TCRdb table lists in-frame clones only, not all of them. The repertoire holds some 150,000 clones, with about 87% as singletons. The source material was peripheral blood. The origin of the receptors is a man aged 50 or older who had recovered from COVID-19. Each CDR3 is given with its conserved first and last residue. D genes are given only for firm matches. Clone sizes are given selectively: once, few, many, or a class where the clone is expanded.

>TRBJ1-2|TRBV27|NA|NA
TGTGCCAGCAGTTTATGGGGCAACACGGCTAACTATGGCTACACCTTC
CASSLWGNTANYGYTF
>TRBJ2-7|TRBV19|NA|NA
TGTGCCAGTAGTATCACGGTTCCTGGGAGCGAGCAGTACTTC
CASSITVPGSEQYF
>TRBJ2-2|TRBV19|TRBD1|few
TGTGCCAGTAGTTCACCAAGGACAGGGGGCACCAACACCGGGGAGCTGTTTTTT
CASSSPRTGGTNTGELFF
>TRBJ2-5|TRBV7-2|TRBD2|NA
TGTGCCAGCAGCATAACTAGCGGGGGGACGTACCAAGAGACCCAGTACTTC
CASSITSGGTYQETQYF
>TRBJ1-1|TRBV15|NA|NA
TGTGCCACCAGCAGAGTGGTGAGGGCACCTGAAGCTTTCTTT
CATSRVVRAPEAFF
>TRBJ2-7|TRBV5-4|NA|few
TGTGCCAGCAGCTTGGGTAGTTATCCCTACGAGCAGTACTTC
CASSLGSYPYEQYF
>TRBJ1-2|TRBV6-5|NA|once
TGTGCCAGCAGTATCCGGGGGGCCCTCTATGGCTACACCTTC
CASSIRGALYGYTF
>TRBJ1-2|TRBV11-2|TRBD1|NA
TGTGCCAGCAGGAAACCGGGACAGCCATACTATGGCTACACCTTC
CASRKPGQPYYGYTF
>TRBJ1-3|TRBV5-6|NA|NA
TGTGCCAGCAGCTTGCCGGGCTCTGGAAACACCATATATTTT
CASSLPGSGNTIYF
>TRBJ1-1|TRBV5-1|NA|NA
TGCGCCAGCAGCTTGGAACAACAGGTTCGGCCGGAAGCCGAAGCTTTCTTT
CASSLEQQVRPEAEAFF
>TRBJ1-1|TRBV7-9|NA|few
TGTGCCAGCAGCTTAGCAGGGGGTGCCACTGAAGCTTTCTTT
CASSLAGGATEAFF
>TRBJ2-3|TRBV24-1|NA|NA
TGTGCCACCAGTGTCGGAGGAGATACGCAGTATTTT
CATSVGGDTQYF
>TRBJ1-1|TRBV29-1|TRBD1|NA
TGCAGCGTTGCTAAGGACAGGGGAGTCACTGAAGCTTTCTTT
CSVAKDRGVTEAFF
>TRBJ2-3|TRBV3-1/TRBV3-2|TRBD2|NA
TGTGCCAGCAGCCAACTACGCTCTGGGGGAGGGCCAGGGTCGACAGATACGCAGTATTTT
CASSQLRSGGGPGSTDTQYF
>TRBJ1-2|TRBV3-1/TRBV3-2|TRBD1|NA
TGTGCCAGCAGCCGGACAGGGAACTATGGCTACACCTTC
CASSRTGNYGYTF
>TRBJ2-3|TRBV7-8|NA|NA
TGTGCCAGCAGCTATCTCCCCGGGGAAGGCACAGATACGCAGTATTTT
CASSYLPGEGTDTQYF
>TRBJ1-5|TRBV5-8|TRBD1|NA
TGTGCCAGCAGCCTCGGGACAGTACCTCGAACCCAGCATTTT
CASSLGTVPRTQHF
>TRBJ2-3|TRBV5-1|TRBD2|NA
TGCGCCAGCAGCACACCTAGCGGGGGGTTAACAGATACGCAGTATTTT
CASSTPSGGLTDTQYF
>TRBJ2-2|TRBV7-2|NA|many
TGTGCCAGCAGCTTAGGGGGCTACACCGGGGAGCTGTTTTTT
CASSLGGYTGELFF
>TRBJ2-7|TRBV4-1|NA|NA
TGCGCCAGCAGCCAAGATCTAGTCGGCCGAGACGAGCAGTACTTC
CASSQDLVGRDEQYF
>TRBJ1-1|TRBV30|NA|NA
TGTGCCTGGAGTGTACAGGGTACCACTGAAGCTTTCTTT
CAWSVQGTTEAFF
>TRBJ1-5|TRBV3-1/TRBV3-2|NA|NA
TGTGCCAGCAGCCAAGATTCGACGGGTCAGCCCCAGCATTTT
CASSQDSTGQPQHF
>TRBJ2-5|TRBV7-3|TRBD2|NA
TGTGCCAGCAGCTCAGGACTAGCTCCAGGGACCCAGTACTTC
CASSSGLAPGTQYF
>TRBJ1-5|TRBV11-2|NA|NA
TGTGCCAGCAGCTCCCGAGGGGGTCAGCCCCAGCATTTT
CASSSRGGQPQHF
>TRBJ1-2|TRBV19|TRBD1|NA
TGTGCCAGTAGTATCCTCCAGGGGGAATATGGCTACACCTTC
CASSILQGEYGYTF
>TRBJ1-3|TRBV9|NA|NA
TGTGCCAGCAGCCCGGACAGCACAAACTCTGGAAACACCATATATTTT
CASSPDSTNSGNTIYF
>TRBJ2-1|TRBV9|NA|NA
TGTGCCAGCAGCGTAGCGTCTAGCCGGAGCTCCTACAATGAGCAGTTCTTC
CASSVASSRSSYNEQFF
>TRBJ1-5|TRBV5-6|TRBD1|NA
TGTGCCAGCAGCTCGGCCAGGGGGGAGATAGGTCAGCCCCAGCATTTT
CASSSARGEIGQPQHF
>TRBJ2-2|TRBV4-3|NA|NA
TGCGCCAGCAGCCGAGGAACAGGGCAGAACACCGGGGAGCTGTTTTTT
CASSRGTGQNTGELFF
>TRBJ1-5|TRBV18|TRBD1|NA
TGTGCCAGCTCACAACAAGGACAGGGAAGCAATCAGCCCCAGCATTTT
CASSQQGQGSNQPQHF
>TRBJ1-4|TRBV5-8|NA|NA
TGTGCCAGCAGCAAATGGACACCACCTAATGAAAAACTGTTTTTT
CASSKWTPPNEKLFF
>TRBJ1-2|TRBV29-1|NA|NA
TGCAGCGTCACCGGGACTTACTATGGCTACACCTTC
CSVTGTYYGYTF
>TRBJ2-6|TRBV7-2|NA|NA
TGTGCCAGCAGCTTAGCGTTGACAGGCTCTGGGGCCAACGTCCTGACTTTC
CASSLALTGSGANVLTF
>TRBJ1-5|TRBV6-2/TRBV6-3|TRBD1|NA
TGTGCCAGCAGCCGAAACTCGGGACAGGGAGGCAATCAGCCCCAGCATTTT
CASSRNSGQGGNQPQHF
>TRBJ1-1|TRBV5-4|NA|NA
TGTGCCAGCAGCTTGGGGCAGGCCCCGGTGGCTTTCTTT
CASSLGQAPVAFF
>TRBJ1-2|TRBV6-5|TRBD1|NA
TGTGCCAGCAGTTACGCCTCGGGACAGGGTGGCTACACCTTC
CASSYASGQGGYTF
>TRBJ1-6|TRBV25-1|TRBD1|NA
TGTGCCAGCAGCAGATCCGGGACAGACAATTCACCCCTCCACTTT
CASSRSGTDNSPLHF
>TRBJ1-1|TRBV7-2|TRBD1|once
TGTGCCAGCAGCTTAACAGGGGGGATGAACACTGAAGCTTTCTTT
CASSLTGGMNTEAFF
>TRBJ2-7|TRBV6-2/TRBV6-3|TRBD2|few
TGTGCCAGCAGTCGGGACTACCTAAGCGGGCAGTACTTC
CASSRDYLSGQYF
>TRBJ2-7|TRBV6-1|TRBD1|NA
TGTGCCAGCAGTGACGGGACAGGGGGCACGAATGAGCAGTACTTC
CASSDGTGGTNEQYF
>TRBJ2-7|TRBV11-2|NA|NA
TGTGCCAGCAGCGTCAGCTACGAGCAGTACTTC
CASSVSYEQYF
>TRBJ2-5|TRBV6-6|NA|NA
TGTGCCAGCGGCACTACCGGACAGGGAGGGACGGAGACCCAGTACTTC
CASGTTGQGGTETQYF
>TRBJ2-3|TRBV2|TRBD2|NA
TGTGCCAGTAGTAGCGGGGGGCCGCCAGATACGCAGTATTTT
CASSSGGPPDTQYF
>TRBJ1-4|TRBV5-4|TRBD1|NA
TGTGCCAGCAGCTGGGGGACAGAAACTAATGAAAAACTGTTTTTT
CASSWGTETNEKLFF
>TRBJ2-2|TRBV9|NA|NA
TGTGCCAGCAGCGTAGGGAGGGCGAACACCGGGGAGCTGTTTTTT
CASSVGRANTGELFF
>TRBJ1-2|TRBV6-5|NA|NA
TGTGCCAGCAGTTACTCCTCCCAGGGGTTCTATGGCTACACCTTC
CASSYSSQGFYGYTF
>TRBJ1-4|TRBV6-5|NA|NA
TGTGCCAGCAGTTACTCTTGGGGGCAGGCTAATGAAAAACTGTTTTTT
CASSYSWGQANEKLFF
>TRBJ2-5|TRBV6-5|NA|once
TGTGCCAGCAGTTACTCGCCAAACGAGCAAGAGACCCAGTACTTC
CASSYSPNEQETQYF
>TRBJ1-1|TRBV5-4|TRBD1|NA
TGTGCCAGCAGCCCACCCACAGGGGGCCTGGGGAACACTGAAGCTTTCTTT
CASSPPTGGLGNTEAFF
>TRBJ2-7|TRBV7-8|TRBD1|NA
TGTGCCAGCAGCCGAGGACAGGCCTCCTACGAGCAGTACTTC
CASSRGQASYEQYF
>TRBJ2-7|TRBV6-2/TRBV6-3|NA|NA
TGTGCCAGCAGTCCAGGTCCTACCTACGAGCAGTACTTC
CASSPGPTYEQYF
>TRBJ2-7|TRBV27|NA|NA
TGTGCCAGCAGTTTATCGTTCGGGTACTACGAGCAGTACTTC
CASSLSFGYYEQYF
>TRBJ1-1|TRBV7-6|NA|NA
TGTGCCAGCAGCTTAGAAACTGGCACTGAAGCTTTCTTT
CASSLETGTEAFF
>TRBJ1-6|TRBV5-5|NA|few
TGTGCCAGCAGCTTGGTCTCAGTAGGCGGGAATTCACCCCTCCACTTT
CASSLVSVGGNSPLHF
>TRBJ2-7|TRBV4-3|NA|once
TGCGCCAGCAGCCAAGATCGGTCCTACTACGAGCAGTACTTC
CASSQDRSYYEQYF
>TRBJ1-1|TRBV18|TRBD1|NA
TGTGCCAGCTCACCAAGGACAGGGCTGAACACTGAAGCTTTCTTT
CASSPRTGLNTEAFF
>TRBJ2-7|TRBV3-1/TRBV3-2|NA|NA
TGTGCCAGCAGACAGGCGATCTCCTACGAGCAGTACTTC
CASRQAISYEQYF